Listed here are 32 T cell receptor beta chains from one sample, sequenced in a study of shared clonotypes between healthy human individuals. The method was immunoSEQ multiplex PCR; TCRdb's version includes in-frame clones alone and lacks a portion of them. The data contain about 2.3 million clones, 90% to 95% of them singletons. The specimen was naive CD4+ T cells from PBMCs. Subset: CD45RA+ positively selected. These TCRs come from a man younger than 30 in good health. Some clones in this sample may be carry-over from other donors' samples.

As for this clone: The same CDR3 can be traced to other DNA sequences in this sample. The chain's CDR3 is CASSPLTGSSYEQYF. CDR3 DNA sequence: TGTGCCAGCTCACCACTGACAGGGAGCTCCTACGAGCAGTACTTC. The chain recombines TRBV18 with TRBJ2-7, with 7 bases that match TRBD1. CDR1 KGHSH and CDR2 LQKENI come from the germline V gene. The V segment lost 1 base and the J segment 0 bases; nucleotides outside the gene matches: 3. This CDR3 contains 15 residues. The full variable domain, its missing parts supplied by reference TRBV18 and TRBJ2-7, is NAGVMQNPRHLVRRRGQEARLRCSPMKGHSHVYWYRQLPEEGLKFMVYLQKENIIDESGMPKERFSAEFPKEGPSILRIQQVVRGDSAAYFCASSPLTGSSYEQYFGPGTRLTVT.

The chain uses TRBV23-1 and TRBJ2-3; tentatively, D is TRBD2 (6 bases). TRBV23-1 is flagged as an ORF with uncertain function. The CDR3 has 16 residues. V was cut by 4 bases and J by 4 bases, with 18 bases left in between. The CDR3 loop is CASSPPTGEAADTQYF. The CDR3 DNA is TGCGCCAGCAGTCCCCCCACGGGAGAGGCGGCAGATACGCAGTATTTT.

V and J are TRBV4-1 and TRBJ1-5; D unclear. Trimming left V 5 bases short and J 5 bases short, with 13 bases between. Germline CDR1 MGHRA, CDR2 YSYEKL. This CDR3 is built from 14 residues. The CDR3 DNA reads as TGCGCCAGCAGCGAGGGTCCTCTTGATCAGCCCCAGCATTTT. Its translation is CASSEGPLDQPQHF.

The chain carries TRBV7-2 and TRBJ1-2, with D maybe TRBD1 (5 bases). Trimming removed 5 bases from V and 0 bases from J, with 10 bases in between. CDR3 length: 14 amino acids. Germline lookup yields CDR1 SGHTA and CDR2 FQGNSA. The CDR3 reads CASSRQPPNYGYTF. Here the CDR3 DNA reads TGTGCCAGCAGCCGACAGCCACCTAACTATGGCTACACCTTC.

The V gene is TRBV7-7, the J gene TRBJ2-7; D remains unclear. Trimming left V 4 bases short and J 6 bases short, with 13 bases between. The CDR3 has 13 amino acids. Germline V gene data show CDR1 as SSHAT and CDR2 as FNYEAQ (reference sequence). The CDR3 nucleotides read TGTGCCAGCAGCTCTGATTGGATTTCCGAGCAGTACTTC. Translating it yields CASSSDWISEQYF.

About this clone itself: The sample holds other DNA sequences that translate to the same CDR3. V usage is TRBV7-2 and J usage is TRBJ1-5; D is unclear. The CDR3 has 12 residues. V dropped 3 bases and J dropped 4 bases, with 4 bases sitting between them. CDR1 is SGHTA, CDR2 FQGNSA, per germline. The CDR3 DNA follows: TGTGCCAGCAGCTTGGGGAATCAGCCCCAGCATTTT. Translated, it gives CASSLGNQPQHF.

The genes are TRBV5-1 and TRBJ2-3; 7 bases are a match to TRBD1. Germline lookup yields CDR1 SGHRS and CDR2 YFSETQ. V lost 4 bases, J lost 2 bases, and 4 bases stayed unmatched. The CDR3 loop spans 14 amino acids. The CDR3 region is CASSVDRVTDTQYF. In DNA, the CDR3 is TGCGCCAGCAGCGTCGACAGGGTCACAGATACGCAGTATTTT.

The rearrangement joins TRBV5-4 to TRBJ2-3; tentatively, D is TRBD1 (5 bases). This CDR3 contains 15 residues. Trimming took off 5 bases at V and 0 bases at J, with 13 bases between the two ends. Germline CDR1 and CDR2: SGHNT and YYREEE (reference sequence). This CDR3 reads CASRRTTASTDTQYF. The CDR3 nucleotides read TGTGCCAGCAGGAGAACGACAGCTAGCACAGATACGCAGTATTTT.

CDR3 coding DNA: TGTGCCAGCAGCCTTCGGACTAGCGGGAGTAGTACAGATACGCAGTATTTT. The encoded protein is CASSLRTSGSSTDTQYF. The genes are TRBV7-8 and TRBJ2-3; TRBD2 matches 13 bases. Germline lookup yields CDR1 SGHVS and CDR2 FQNEAQ. V lost 5 bases to trimming and J lost 3 bases; unmatched junction nucleotides: 8. This CDR3 region has 17 residues. Full variable domain (rest looked up from reference TRBV7-8 and TRBJ2-3): GAGVSQSPRYKVAKRGQDVALRCDPISGHVSLFWYQQALGQGPEFLTYFQNEAQLDKSGLPSDRFFAERPEGSVSTLKIQRTQQEDSAVYLCASSLRTSGSSTDTQYFGPGTRLTVL.

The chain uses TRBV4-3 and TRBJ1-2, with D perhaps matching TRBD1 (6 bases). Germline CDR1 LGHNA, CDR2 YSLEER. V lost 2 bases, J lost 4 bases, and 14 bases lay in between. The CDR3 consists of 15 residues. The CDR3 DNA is TGCGCCAGCAGCCAAAGTAGGGGGGCAGTCTATGGCTACACCTTC. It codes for CASSQSRGAVYGYTF.

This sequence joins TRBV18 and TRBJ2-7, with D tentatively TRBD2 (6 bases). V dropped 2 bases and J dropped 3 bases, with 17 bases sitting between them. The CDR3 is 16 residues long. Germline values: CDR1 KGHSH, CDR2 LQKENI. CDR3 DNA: TGTGCCAGCTCACCATCAGCCCCGGGAGACGGCTACGAGCAGTACTTC. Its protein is CASSPSAPGDGYEQYF.

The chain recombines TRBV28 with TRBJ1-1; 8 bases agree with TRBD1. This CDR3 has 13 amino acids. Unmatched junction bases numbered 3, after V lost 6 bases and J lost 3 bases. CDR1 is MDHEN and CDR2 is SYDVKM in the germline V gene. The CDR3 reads CASSTGGYTEAFF. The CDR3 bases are TGTGCCAGCAGCACAGGGGGTTACACTGAAGCTTTCTTT. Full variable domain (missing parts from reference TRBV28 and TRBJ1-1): DVKVTQSSRYLVKRTGEKVFLECVQDMDHENMFWYRQDPGLGLRLIYFSYDVKMKEKGDIPEGYSVSREKKERFSLILESASTNQTSMYLCASSTGGYTEAFFGQGTRLTVV.

CDR3 sequence reads: CASSLDSPNVLTF. As DNA, the CDR3 is TGTGCCAGCAGCCTGGACAGTCCCAACGTCCTGACTTTC. The rearrangement uses TRBV6-1 and TRBJ2-6; D might be TRBD1 (6 bases). CDR3 length: 13 amino acids. V gave up 6 bases and J gave up 8 bases, with 11 bases separating them. The germline V gene has CDR1 MNHNS and CDR2 SASEGT.

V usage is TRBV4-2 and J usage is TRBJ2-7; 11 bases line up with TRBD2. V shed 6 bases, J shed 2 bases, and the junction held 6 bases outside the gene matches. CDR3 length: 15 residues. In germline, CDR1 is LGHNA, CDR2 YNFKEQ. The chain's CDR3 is CASSGGLAGAYEQYF. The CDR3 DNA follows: TGTGCCAGCAGTGGTGGACTAGCGGGCGCCTACGAGCAGTACTTC.

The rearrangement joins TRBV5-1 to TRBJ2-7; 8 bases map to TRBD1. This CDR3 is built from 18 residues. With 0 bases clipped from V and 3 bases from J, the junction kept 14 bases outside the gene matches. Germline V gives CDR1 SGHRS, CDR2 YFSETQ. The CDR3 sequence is CASSLGPVGQGVIYEQYF. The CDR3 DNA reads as TGCGCCAGCAGCTTGGGGCCGGTCGGACAGGGAGTAATCTACGAGCAGTACTTC.

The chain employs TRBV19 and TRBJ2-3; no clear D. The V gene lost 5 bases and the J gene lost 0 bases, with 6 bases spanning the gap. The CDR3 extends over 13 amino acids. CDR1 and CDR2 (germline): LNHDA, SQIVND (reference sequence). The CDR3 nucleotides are TGTGCCAGTAGTGGCTCTAGCACAGATACGCAGTATTTT. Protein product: CASSGSSTDTQYF.

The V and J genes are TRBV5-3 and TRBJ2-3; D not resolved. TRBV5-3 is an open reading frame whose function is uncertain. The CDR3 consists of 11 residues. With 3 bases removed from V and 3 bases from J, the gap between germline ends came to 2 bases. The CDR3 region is CARSSTDTQYF. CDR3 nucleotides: TGTGCCAGAAGCTCAACAGATACGCAGTATTTT.

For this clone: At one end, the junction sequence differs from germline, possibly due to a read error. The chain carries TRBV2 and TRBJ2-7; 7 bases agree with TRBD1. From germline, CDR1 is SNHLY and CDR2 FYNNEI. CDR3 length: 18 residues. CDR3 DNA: TGTGCCAGCAGAGAAGTCACGCCATCGGACAGGTCCACCTACGAGCAGTACTTC. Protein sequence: CASREVTPSDRSTYEQYF.

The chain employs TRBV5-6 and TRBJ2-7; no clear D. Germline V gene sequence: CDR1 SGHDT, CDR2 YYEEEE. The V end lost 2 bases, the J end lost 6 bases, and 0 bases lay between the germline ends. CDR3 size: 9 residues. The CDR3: CASSFEQYF. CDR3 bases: TGTGCCAGCAGCTTCGAGCAGTACTTC. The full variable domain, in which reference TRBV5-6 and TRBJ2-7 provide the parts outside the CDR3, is DAGVTQSPTHLIKTRGQQVTLRCSPKSGHDTVSWYQQALGQGPQFIFQYYEEEERQRGNFPDRFSGHQFPNYSSELNVNALLLGDSALYLCASSFEQYFGPGTRLTVT.

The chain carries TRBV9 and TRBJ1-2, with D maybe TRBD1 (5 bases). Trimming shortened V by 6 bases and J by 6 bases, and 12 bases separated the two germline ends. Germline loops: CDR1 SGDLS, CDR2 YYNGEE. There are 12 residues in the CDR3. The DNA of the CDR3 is TGTGCCAGCAACCAGGGTTTAGATGGCTACACCTTC. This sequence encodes CASNQGLDGYTF.

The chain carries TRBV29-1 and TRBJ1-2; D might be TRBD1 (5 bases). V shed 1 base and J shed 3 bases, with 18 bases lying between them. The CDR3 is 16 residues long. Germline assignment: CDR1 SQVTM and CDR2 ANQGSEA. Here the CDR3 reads CSVEGQGGFYDYGYTF. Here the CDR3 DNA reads TGCAGCGTTGAAGGGCAGGGAGGGTTCTACGACTATGGCTACACCTTC.

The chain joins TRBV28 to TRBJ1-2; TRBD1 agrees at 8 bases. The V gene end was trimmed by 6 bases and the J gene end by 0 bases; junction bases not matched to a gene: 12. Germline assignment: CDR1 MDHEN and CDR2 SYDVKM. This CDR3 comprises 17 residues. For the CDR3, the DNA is TGTGCCAGCAGGTCAACAGGGGGTTATGGCTCTAACTATGGCTACACCTTC. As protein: CASRSTGGYGSNYGYTF.

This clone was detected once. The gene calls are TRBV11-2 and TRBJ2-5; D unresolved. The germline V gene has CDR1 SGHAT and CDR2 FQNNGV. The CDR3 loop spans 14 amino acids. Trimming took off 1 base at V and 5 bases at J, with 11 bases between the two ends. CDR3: CASSLALPTETQYF. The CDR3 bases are TGTGCCAGCAGCTTAGCACTCCCCACGGAGACCCAGTACTTC.

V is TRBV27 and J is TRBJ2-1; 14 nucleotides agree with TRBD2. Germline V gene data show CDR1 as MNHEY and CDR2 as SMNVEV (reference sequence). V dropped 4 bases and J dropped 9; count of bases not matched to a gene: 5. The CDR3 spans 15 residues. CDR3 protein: CASSSRLAGGTEQFF. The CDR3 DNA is TGTGCCAGCAGTTCCCGACTAGCGGGAGGGACTGAGCAGTTCTTC.

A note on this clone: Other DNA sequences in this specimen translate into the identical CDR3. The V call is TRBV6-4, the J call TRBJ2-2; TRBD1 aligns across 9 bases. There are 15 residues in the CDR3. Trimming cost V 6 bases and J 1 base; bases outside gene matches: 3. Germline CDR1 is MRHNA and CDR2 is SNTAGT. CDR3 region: CASSPGQGNTGELFF. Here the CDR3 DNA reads TGTGCCAGCAGCCCGGGACAGGGGAACACCGGGGAGCTGTTTTTT.

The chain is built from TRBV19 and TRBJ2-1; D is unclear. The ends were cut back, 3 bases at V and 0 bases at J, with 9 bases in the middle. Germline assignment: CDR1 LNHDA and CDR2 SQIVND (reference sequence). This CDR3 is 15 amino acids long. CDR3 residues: CASSMWSTSYNEQFF. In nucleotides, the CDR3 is TGTGCCAGTAGTATGTGGTCCACCTCCTACAATGAGCAGTTCTTC.

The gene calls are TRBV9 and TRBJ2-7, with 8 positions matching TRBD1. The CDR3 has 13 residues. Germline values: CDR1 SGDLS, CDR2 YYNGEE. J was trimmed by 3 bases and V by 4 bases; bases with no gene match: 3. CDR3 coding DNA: TGTGCCAGCAGCACAGGACAGGGCTACGAGCAGTACTTC. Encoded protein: CASSTGQGYEQYF.

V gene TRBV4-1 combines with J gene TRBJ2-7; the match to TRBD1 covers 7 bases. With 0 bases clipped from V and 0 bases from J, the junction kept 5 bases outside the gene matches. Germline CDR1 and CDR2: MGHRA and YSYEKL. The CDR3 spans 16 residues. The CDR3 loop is CASSQDRDRNSYEQYF. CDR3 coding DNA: TGCGCCAGCAGCCAAGACCGGGACAGAAACTCCTACGAGCAGTACTTC.

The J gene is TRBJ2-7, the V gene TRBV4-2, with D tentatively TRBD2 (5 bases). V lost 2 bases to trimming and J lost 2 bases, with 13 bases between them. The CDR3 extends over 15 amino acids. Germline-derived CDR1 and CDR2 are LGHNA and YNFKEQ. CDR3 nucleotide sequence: TGTGCCAGCAGCCAACCGACCGGGGTCCCCTACGAGCAGTACTTC. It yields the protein CASSQPTGVPYEQYF.

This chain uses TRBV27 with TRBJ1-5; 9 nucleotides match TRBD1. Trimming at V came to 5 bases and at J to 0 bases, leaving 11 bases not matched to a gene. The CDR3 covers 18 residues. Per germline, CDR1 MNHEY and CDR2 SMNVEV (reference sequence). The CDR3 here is CASSKSGQGRYSNQPQHF. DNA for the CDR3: TGTGCCAGCAGTAAGTCAGGACAGGGGAGGTATAGCAATCAGCCCCAGCATTTT.

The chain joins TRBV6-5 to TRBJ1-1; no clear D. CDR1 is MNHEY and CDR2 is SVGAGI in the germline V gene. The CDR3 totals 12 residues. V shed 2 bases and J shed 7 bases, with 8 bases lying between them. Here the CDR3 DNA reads TGTGCCAGCAGTTACGGAGGGCTTGAAGCTTTCTTT. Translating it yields CASSYGGLEAFF.

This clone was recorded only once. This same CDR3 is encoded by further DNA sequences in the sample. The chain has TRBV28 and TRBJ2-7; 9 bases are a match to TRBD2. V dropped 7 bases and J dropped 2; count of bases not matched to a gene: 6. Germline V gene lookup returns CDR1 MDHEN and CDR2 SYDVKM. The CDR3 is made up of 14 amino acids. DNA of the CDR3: TGTGCCAGCACCCCGACTAGCGGTCCCTACGAGCAGTACTTC. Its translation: CASTPTSGPYEQYF. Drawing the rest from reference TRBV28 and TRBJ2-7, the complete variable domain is DVKVTQSSRYLVKRTGEKVFLECVQDMDHENMFWYRQDPGLGLRLIYFSYDVKMKEKGDIPEGYSVSREKKERFSLILESASTNQTSMYLCASTPTSGPYEQYFGPGTRLTVT.